One and the same sample provided the 21 T cell receptor beta chains below, sequenced in a study of blood T cell repertoires in COVID-19. Produced via immunoSEQ multiplex PCR; TCRdb's table is partial and in-frame only. The sample contains roughly 150,000 clones, 65% to 80% of which appear only once. The material sequenced was peripheral blood. The source is a man aged 60 to 75 with acute or convalescent COVID-19.

V gene TRBV13 combines with J gene TRBJ2-3, with unresolved D. The CDR3 covers 14 residues. V lost 1 base and J lost 4, with 9 bases in between. Germline V lookup: CDR1 PRHDT, CDR2 FYEKMQ (reference sequence). The CDR3 nucleotides read TGTGCCAGCAGCTTAGCTCTAGAGCCAGATACGCAGTATTTT. Translation gives CASSLALEPDTQYF.

The sample holds one count of this clone. The rearrangement joins TRBV27 to TRBJ2-3; 7 nucleotides match TRBD2. CDR1 and CDR2 from the germline V gene are MNHEY and SMNVEV (reference sequence). CDR3 length: 14 amino acids. The ends lost 7 bases at V and 2 bases at J; junction bases unmatched: 6. In nucleotides, the CDR3 is TGTGCCAGCACGGGCGGGGACTACACAGATACGCAGTATTTT. Protein sequence: CASTGGDYTDTQYF.

This chain joins TRBV2 and TRBJ2-1; TRBD2 matches at 8 bases. The V segment lost 6 bases and the J segment 7 bases; nucleotides outside the gene matches: 11. The CDR3 has 15 amino acids. Looked up from germline, CDR1 is SNHLY and CDR2 is FYNNEI. The DNA of the CDR3 is TGTGCCAGCAGGCCGGGACTAGGGGGAGTTAATGAGCAGTTCTTC. Amino acid sequence: CASRPGLGGVNEQFF.

This sequence joins TRBV10-1 and TRBJ1-2; the D gene is possibly TRBD1 (5 bases). Germline V CDR1 and CDR2: WNHNN, SYGVQD (reference sequence). The V end lost 0 bases, the J end lost 11 bases, and 13 bases lay between the germline ends. This CDR3 is built from 13 residues. The CDR3 here is CASSESPKGVYTF. The CDR3 DNA follows: TGCGCCAGCAGTGAGTCCCCCAAAGGGGTTTACACCTTC.

The chain employs TRBV5-1 and TRBJ1-4, with a possible D match to TRBD1 (6 bases). Germline values: CDR1 SGHRS, CDR2 YFSETQ. CDR3 size: 14 residues. Trimming took 3 bases from V and 6 from J, leaving 12 bases between them. This CDR3 reads CASSSGQRDEKLFF. DNA for the CDR3: TGCGCCAGCAGCTCCGGACAGAGGGATGAAAAACTGTTTTTT.

The chain has TRBV5-6 and TRBJ2-7, with 11 nucleotides matching TRBD2. Germline V lookup: CDR1 SGHDT, CDR2 YYEEEE. Trimming cost V 4 bases and J 1 base; bases outside gene matches: 7. The CDR3 spans 16 residues. The CDR3 nucleotides are TGTGCCAGCAGCCCAGGGACTAGCGGTAATTCCTACGAGCAGTACTTC. The encoded protein is CASSPGTSGNSYEQYF.

This clone was recorded only once. The chain employs TRBV19 and TRBJ1-3; D is unresolved. V was clipped by 4 bases and J by 0 bases, with 13 bases between them. The CDR3 is 16 amino acids. Germline V gene data show CDR1 as LNHDA and CDR2 as SQIVND (reference sequence). The CDR3 loop reads CASSTPGYSSGNTIYF. The CDR3 coding sequence is TGTGCCAGTAGTACCCCTGGATACAGCTCTGGAAACACCATATATTTT.

The chain combines TRBV5-4 with TRBJ2-7; 7 positions agree with TRBD1. The V segment lost 0 bases and the J segment 0 bases; nucleotides outside the gene matches: 0. In germline, CDR1 is SGHNT, CDR2 YYREEE (reference sequence). CDR3 length equals 14 residues. This chain's CDR3 is CASSLGDSSYEQYF. DNA of the CDR3: TGTGCCAGCAGCTTGGGGGACAGCTCCTACGAGCAGTACTTC.

This clone appeared a single time. The chain links TRBV7-2 to TRBJ2-5; D remains unclear. Per germline, CDR1 SGHTA and CDR2 FQGNSA. The CDR3 contains 13 residues. Trimming stripped 6 bases from V and 5 bases from J, with 13 bases between. CDR3 amino acids: CASSRQNAETQYF. The CDR3 DNA is TGTGCCAGCAGTCGCCAAAATGCGGAGACCCAGTACTTC. The full variable domain, its missing parts supplied by reference TRBV7-2 and TRBJ2-5, is GAGVSQSPSNKVTEKGKDVELRCDPISGHTALYWYRQSLGQGLEFLIYFQGNSAPDKSGLPSDRFSAERTGGSVSTLTIQRTQQEDSAVYLCASSRQNAETQYFGPGTRLLVL.

The CDR3 here is CASSLRGTPYEQYF. As DNA, the CDR3 is TGTGCCAGCAGCTTGAGAGGGACACCTTACGAGCAGTACTTC. V is TRBV5-4 and J is TRBJ2-7; a possible D gene is TRBD1 (6 bases). The CDR3 runs to 14 residues. Trimming cost V 1 base and J 4 bases, with 12 bases left between them. Germline V gene sequence: CDR1 SGHNT, CDR2 YYREEE (reference sequence).

The V call is TRBV24-1, the J call TRBJ2-7; 8 nucleotides line up with TRBD1. In germline, CDR1 is KGHDR, CDR2 SFDVKD. V gave up 4 bases and J gave up 1 base; unmatched junction bases: 5. The CDR3 consists of 15 residues. The CDR3 loop is CATSETGGLSYEQYF. The CDR3 DNA reads as TGTGCCACCAGTGAAACAGGGGGTTTGTCCTACGAGCAGTACTTC.

This clone was counted a single time. V and J are TRBV27 and TRBJ1-2; the D is unclear. V dropped 1 base and J dropped 4 bases, with 13 bases sitting between them. The CDR3 covers 15 residues. CDR1 and CDR2 from the germline V gene are MNHEY and SMNVEV (reference sequence). The DNA for the CDR3 is TGTGCCAGCAGTTTATACTTCCGTTCCGCCTATGGCTACACCTTC. Encoded protein: CASSLYFRSAYGYTF.

The chain uses TRBV5-6 and TRBJ2-3; D perhaps matches TRBD1 (5 bases). The CDR3 is made up of 14 amino acids. Trimming stripped 0 bases from V and 7 bases from J, with 12 bases between. Germline values: CDR1 SGHDT, CDR2 YYEEEE. The CDR3 coding sequence is TGTGCCAGCAGCTTGGCCAGGGTCGGTTATACGCAGTATTTT. This codes for CASSLARVGYTQYF.

The chain combines TRBV29-1 with TRBJ2-1; 8 nucleotides match TRBD1. V lost 7 bases to trimming and J lost 9 bases; unmatched junction nucleotides: 8. Germline assignment: CDR1 SQVTM and CDR2 ANQGSEA. CDR3 size: 12 residues. In DNA form, the CDR3 reads TGCAGCGCCAGACCAGGGGGCACTGAGCAGTTCTTC. Translation: CSARPGGTEQFF.

This rearrangement joins TRBV7-9 to TRBJ1-5, with D maybe TRBD1 (6 bases). The V gene's germline CDR1 is SEHNR and CDR2 FQNEAQ (reference sequence). The CDR3 totals 15 residues. V was pared by 5 bases and J by 5 bases, with 16 bases between. In DNA, the CDR3 is TGTGCCAGCAGCCCCGAAAAGGGGGTAGATCAGCCCCAGCATTTT. Residues: CASSPEKGVDQPQHF.

V and J are TRBV10-1 and TRBJ2-5, with TRBD1 matching 8 bases. Germline V lookup: CDR1 WNHNN, CDR2 SYGVQD (reference sequence). Trimming took 3 bases from V and 4 from J; bases not matched to a gene: 4. The CDR3 is 14 amino acids. CDR3 DNA sequence: TGCGCCAGCAGTGAAACAGGGGGTACAGAGACCCAGTACTTC. As protein: CASSETGGTETQYF.

In nucleotides, the CDR3 is TGTGCCAGCAGGAAACAGGGGGCATCAGGCTACGAGCAGTACTTC. This codes for CASRKQGASGYEQYF. The V and J genes are TRBV27 and TRBJ2-7; 9 bases line up with TRBD1. There are 15 residues in the CDR3. Germline lookup yields CDR1 MNHEY and CDR2 SMNVEV (reference sequence). The V segment lost 6 bases and the J segment 3 bases; nucleotides outside the gene matches: 9.

V is TRBV9 and J is TRBJ2-7; 12 bases fit TRBD2. The CDR3 has 15 residues. Germline V lookup: CDR1 SGDLS, CDR2 YYNGEE. J was trimmed by 4 bases and V by 4 bases; bases with no gene match: 6. The CDR3 reads CASSPGTSGSYEQYF. The DNA for the CDR3 is TGTGCCAGCAGCCCAGGGACTAGCGGGTCGTACGAGCAGTACTTC.

This rearrangement joins TRBV6-5 to TRBJ2-3, with TRBD1 identical over 8 bases. With 6 bases clipped from V and 9 bases from J, the junction kept 11 bases outside the gene matches. The CDR3 sequence is 14 residues long. Germline CDR1 reads MNHEY; CDR2 reads SVGAGI. This CDR3 is CASSSGQGKETQYF. CDR3 DNA sequence: TGTGCCAGCAGCTCTGGACAGGGCAAGGAAACGCAGTATTTT.

This chain uses TRBV2 with TRBJ1-1; 9 nucleotides line up with TRBD1. The CDR3 contains 16 residues. V shed 7 bases, J shed 0 bases, and the junction held 9 bases outside the gene matches. In germline, CDR1 is SNHLY, CDR2 FYNNEI. The chain's CDR3 is CASNFDRGWMNTEAFF. CDR3 bases: TGTGCCAGCAACTTTGACAGGGGGTGGATGAACACTGAAGCTTTCTTT.

The chain carries TRBV2 and TRBJ2-6; 8 bases align to TRBD1. The V segment lost 6 bases and the J segment 4 bases; nucleotides outside the gene matches: 5. The CDR3 contains 15 residues. Germline V gene data show CDR1 as SNHLY and CDR2 as FYNNEI. In DNA form, the CDR3 reads TGTGCCAGCAGGGAGACAGGGGCCGGGGCCAACGTCCTGACTTTC. Residues: CASRETGAGANVLTF. The entire variable domain, with the rest obtained from reference TRBV2 and TRBJ2-6, is as follows: EPEVTQTPSHQVTQMGQEVILRCVPISNHLYFYWYRQILGQKVEFLVSFYNNEISEKSEIFDDQFSVERPDGSNFTLKIRSTKLEDSAMYFCASRETGAGANVLTFGAGSRLTVL.